Below, 3 T cell receptor beta chains from the same sample are listed, as sequenced in a study of T cells in Graves' hyperthyroidism and ophthalmopathy. From RNA transcripts, TCR beta CDR3 regions were amplified. TCR CDR3 regions were first amplified by RT-PCR with HTBI primers. TCRdb ran MiXCR on the multiplex PCR reads and lists one entry per CDR3 protein. Among fewer than 250,000 distinct CDR3 sequences, 15% to 20% were seen once, and the ten largest hold around 28%. Sequencing was carried out using blood. The receptors were sampled from a woman between 18 and 29 years old with Graves' ophthalmopathy.

V is TRBV15 and J is TRBJ2-7; D is unclear. Trimming cost V 0 bases and J 6 bases, with 9 bases left between them. The CDR3 has 13 residues. Germline loops: CDR1 LNHNV, CDR2 YYDKDF (reference sequence). The CDR3 sequence: CATSRDRPLEQYF. The CDR3 DNA reads as TGTGCCACCAGCAGAGACAGGCCCCTCGAGCAGTACTTC.

V and J are TRBV6-2 or TRBV6-3 and TRBJ2-1; TRBD2 is a possible D gene (6 bases). With 2 bases removed from V and 11 bases from J, the gap between germline ends came to 19 bases. Germline CDR1 is MNHEY and CDR2 is SVGEGT. The CDR3 sequence is 15 residues long. The CDR3 is CASSYAPGLTYKQFF. The CDR3 DNA reads TGTGCCAGCAGTTACGCCCCGGGACTCACTTATAAGCAGTTCTTC.

Notes on this clonotype: A much larger clone differs from this one at a single base, so this may be a read error. This CDR3 reads CASCSEGAKGQPQHF. The CDR3 nucleotides are TGTGCCAGCTGTTCGGAGGGGGCGAAGGGTCAGCCCCAGCATTTT. The chain combines TRBV28 with TRBJ1-5; 7 bases line up with TRBD1. Germline V gene lookup returns CDR1 MDHEN and CDR2 SYDVKM. The junction had 13 bases not matched to a gene; V was cut back by 8 bases and J by 6 bases. This CDR3 is 15 amino acids long.